Detailed here is one T cell receptor beta chain. There are 13 residues in the CDR3. Germline assignment: CDR1 MNHEY and CDR2 SMNVEV (reference sequence). With 5 bases removed from V and 3 bases from J, the gap between germline ends came to 7 bases. Sequencing used immunoSEQ multiplex PCR; TCRdb keeps in-frame clones, though not all of them. The table records over 35,000 clones, 70% to 90% of them present only once. The data are from a study of OX40 agonist ivuxolimab in advanced cancers. Study details: Patients treated during dose escalation were battling hepatocellular carcinoma, melanoma, renal cell or head and neck cancer.

The chain carries TRBV27 and TRBJ1-4, with D unresolved. This receptor was obtained from an adult with an advanced solid tumor such as melanoma, head and neck, liver or kidney cancer. The source was CD4+ or CD8+ T cells sorted from blood, collected in a trial of the OX40 agonist ivuxolimab. The CDR3 bases are TGTGCCAGCAGTGACTTGGCTAATGAAAAACTGTTTTTT. It yields the protein CASSDLANEKLFF.